This TCR beta chain was found in a study of tumor and adjacent non-tumor tissue in lung cancer. This CDR3 is built from 15 residues. In germline, CDR1 is SGHNT, CDR2 YYREEE (reference sequence). This clonotype was seen a handful of times. This may be a read error, as it is one base from a much larger clone. A modified ARM-PCR protocol with three rounds of nested PCR amplified TCRbeta. TCRdb analysed the multiplex PCR reads with MiXCR anew, one entry per CDR3 protein. The sample carries 65,000 to 85,000 distinct CDR3 sequences, more than 75% recorded once. No cell sorting was done before RNA was extracted from the tissue. Distant lung tissue was collected more than 3 cm away from the tumor edge.

The sequence was obtained from a man between 60 and 75 years old with non-small cell lung cancer. Sample: distant non-tumor lung tissue. The chain joins TRBV5-4 to TRBJ2-2, with D perhaps assigned TRBD1 or TRBD2 (5 bases each). Written as DNA, the CDR3 is TGTGCCAGCAGCACCCAGGGTGCCGGCACCGGGGAGCCGTTTTTT. This translates into CASSTQGAGTGEPFF. Complete variable domain (other parts from reference TRBV5-4 and TRBJ2-2): ETGVTQSPTHLIKTRGQQVTLRCSSQSGHNTVSWYQQALGQGPQFIFQYYREEENGRGNFPPRFSGLQFPNYSSELNVNALELDDSALYLCASSTQGAGTGEPFFGEGSRLTVL.